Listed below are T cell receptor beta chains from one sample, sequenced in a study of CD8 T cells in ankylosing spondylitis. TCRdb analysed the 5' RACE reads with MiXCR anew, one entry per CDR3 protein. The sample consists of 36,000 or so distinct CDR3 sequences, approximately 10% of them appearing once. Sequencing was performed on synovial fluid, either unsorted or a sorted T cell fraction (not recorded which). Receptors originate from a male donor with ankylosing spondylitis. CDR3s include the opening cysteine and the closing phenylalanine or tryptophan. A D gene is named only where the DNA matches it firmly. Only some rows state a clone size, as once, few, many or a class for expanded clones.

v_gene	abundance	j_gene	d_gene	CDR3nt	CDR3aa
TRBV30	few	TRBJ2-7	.	TGTGCCTGGTCTTCGGGACACGAATACGAGCAGTACTTC	CAWSSGHEYEQYF
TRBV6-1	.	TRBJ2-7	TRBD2	TGTGCCAGCAGTGAGTTAGCGGGAGGGCCGAGCGAGCAGTACTTC	CASSELAGGPSEQYF
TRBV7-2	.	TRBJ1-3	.	TGTGCCAGCAGCCCCAGGGGCCTTGGAAACACCATATATTTT	CASSPRGLGNTIYF
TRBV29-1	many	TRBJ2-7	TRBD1	TGCAGCGTACCCCGGGACAGCTCCTACGAGCAGTACTTC	CSVPRDSSYEQYF
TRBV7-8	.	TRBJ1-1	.	TGTGCCAGCAGCGGAGGGATATGGGGCACTGAAGCTTTCTTT	CASSGGIWGTEAFF
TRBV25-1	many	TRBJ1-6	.	TGTGCCAGCAGTGAATCACGGCTTCCGAATTCACCCCTCCACTTT	CASSESRLPNSPLHF
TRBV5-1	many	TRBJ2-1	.	TGCGCCAGCAGCTTCATCCCGGGGGATGAGCAGTTCTTC	CASSFIPGDEQFF
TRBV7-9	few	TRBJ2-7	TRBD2	TGTGCAGTGCTAGCGGGAGTCGGTGAGCAGTACTTC	CAVLAGVGEQYF
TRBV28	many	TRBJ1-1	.	TGTGCCAGCAGGGTAATAGGAGGCAACACTGAAGCTTTCTTT	CASRVIGGNTEAFF
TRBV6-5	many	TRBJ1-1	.	TGTGCCAGCAGTTACTCATCAGGAGATACTGAAGCTTTCTTT	CASSYSSGDTEAFF
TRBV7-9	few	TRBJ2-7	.	TGTGCCAGCAGCTTAGCGGGAGTGTACGAGCAGTACTTC	CASSLAGVYEQYF
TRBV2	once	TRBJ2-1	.	TGTGCCAGCAGTGACCGGGGCGGGGCCTACAATGAGCAGTTCTTC	CASSDRGGAYNEQFF
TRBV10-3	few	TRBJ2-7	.	TGTGCCATCAGCTACAGTGGTTACGAGCAGTACTTC	CAISYSGYEQYF
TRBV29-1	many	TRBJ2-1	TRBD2	TGCAGCGTTGACGCGGGAGGGATTCGCTCCTACAATGAGCAGTTCTTC	CSVDAGGIRSYNEQFF
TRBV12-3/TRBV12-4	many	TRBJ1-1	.	TGTGCCAGCAGTCCCCAGGACCTGACAGCTTTCTTT	CASSPQDLTAFF
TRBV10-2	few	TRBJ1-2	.	TGCGCCAGCAGTGAGGGTGGCAGAACAGGCTACACCTTC	CASSEGGRTGYTF
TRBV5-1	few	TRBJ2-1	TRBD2	TGCGCCAGCAAAGTGAAAAGCGGGAATGTATACAATGAGCAGTTCTTC	CASKVKSGNVYNEQFF
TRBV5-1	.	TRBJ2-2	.	TGCGCCAGCAGGAGTGAGAGAAACACCGGGGAGCTGTTTTTT	CASRSERNTGELFF
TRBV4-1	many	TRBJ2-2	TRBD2	TGCGCCAGCAGCCAAGAGAGGTTGGAGCGGGAGGACACCGGGGAGCTGTTTTTT	CASSQERLEREDTGELFF
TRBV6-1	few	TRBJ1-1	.	TGTGCCAGCGCGGGGCAGGGGACGACTGAAGCTTTCTTT	CASAGQGTTEAFF
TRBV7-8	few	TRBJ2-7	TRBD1	TGTGCCAGCAGCTCAGACAGGGACTCCTACGAGCAGTACTTC	CASSSDRDSYEQYF
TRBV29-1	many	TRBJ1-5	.	TGCAGCGTTGAGCGAGGGAGTTGCAATCAGCCCCAGCATTTT	CSVERGSCNQPQHF
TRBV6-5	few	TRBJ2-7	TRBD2	TGTGCCAGCAGTTACTCGATTACGGGAGGCGACGAGCAGTACTTC	CASSYSITGGDEQYF
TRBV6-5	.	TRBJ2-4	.	TGTGCCAGCAGTTCCGGGCCACCGGGGAACATTCAGTACTTC	CASSSGPPGNIQYF
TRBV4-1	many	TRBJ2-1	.	TGCGCCAGCAGCCACCGCCTAGAGCAGTTCTTC	CASSHRLEQFF
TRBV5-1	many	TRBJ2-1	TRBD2	TGCGCCAGCAAACCGAAAGGGACTAGCGGTTTCTACAATGAGCAGTTCTTC	CASKPKGTSGFYNEQFF
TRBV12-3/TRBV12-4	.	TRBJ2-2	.	TGTGCCAGCAGTCTGGGTGTGGGGTACACCGGGGAGCTGTTTTTT	CASSLGVGYTGELFF
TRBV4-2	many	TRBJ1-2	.	TGTGCCAGCAGCCAAGATTCGGCTGGCTACACCTTC	CASSQDSAGYTF
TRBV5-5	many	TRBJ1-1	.	TGTGCCAGCAGCTTGGACGGGGGGCGGAGAACTGAAGCTTTCTTT	CASSLDGGRRTEAFF
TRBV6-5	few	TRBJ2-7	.	TGTGCCAGCGGATACACCAGAGGGAGGCAGGGGATGTACGAGCAGTACTTC	CASGYTRGRQGMYEQYF
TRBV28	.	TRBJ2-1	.	TGTGCCAGCAGTTTGCCCGGAAGCACCTGGCAGGGCGAGCAGTTCTTC	CASSLPGSTWQGEQFF
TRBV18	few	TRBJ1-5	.	TGTGCCAGCTCCCGTTGGCAGGCCTACTCCAATCAGCCCCAGCATTTT	CASSRWQAYSNQPQHF
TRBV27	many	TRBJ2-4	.	TGTGCCAGCAGTTTAAAGGGCCGACTAGCCAAAAACATTCAGTACTTC	CASSLKGRLAKNIQYF
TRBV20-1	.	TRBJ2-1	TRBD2	TGCAGTGCTAGAGACCTGACTAGCGGATACAATGAGCAGTTCTTC	CSARDLTSGYNEQFF
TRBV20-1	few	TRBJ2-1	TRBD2	TGCAGTGCTCCCGTCTTAGCGGGATTGTATGAGCAGTTCTTC	CSAPVLAGLYEQFF
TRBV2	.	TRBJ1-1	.	TGTGCCAGCAGGGAGGGGGGGGCGAACACTGAAGCTTTCTTT	CASREGGANTEAFF
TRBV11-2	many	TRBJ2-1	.	TGTGCCAGCAGCTTAGGCATTGACAATGAGCAGTTCTTC	CASSLGIDNEQFF
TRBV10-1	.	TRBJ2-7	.	TGCGCCAGCAGTGAGGCCGGTTCCTACGAGCAGTACTTT	CASSEAGSYEQYF
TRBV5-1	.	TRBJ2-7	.	TGCGCCAGCAGCTTGGGGTTGTCGGGCATGGGTGCCTCCTACGAGCAGTACTTC	CASSLGLSGMGASYEQYF
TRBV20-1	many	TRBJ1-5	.	TGCAGTCCACAAAGGGAATGGCAGCCCCAGCATTTT	CSPQREWQPQHF
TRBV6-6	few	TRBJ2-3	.	TGTGCCAGCAGTTATAAGGATACAGATACGCAGTATTTT	CASSYKDTDTQYF
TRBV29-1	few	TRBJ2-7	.	TGCAGCGTTGAGTTAGGGCTGTACGAGCAGTACTTC	CSVELGLYEQYF
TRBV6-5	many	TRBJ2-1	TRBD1	TGTGCCAGCAGTTACGGGACAGGGACCTACAATGAGCAGTTCTTC	CASSYGTGTYNEQFF
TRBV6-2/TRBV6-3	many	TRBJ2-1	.	TGTGCCAGCAGTCTCTCTGGCGGCTCCTACAATGAGCAGTTCTTC	CASSLSGGSYNEQFF
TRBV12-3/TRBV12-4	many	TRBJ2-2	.	TGTGCCAGCAGGCCCTCCGGGGGCGGGGTCGGGGAGCTGTTTTTT	CASRPSGGGVGELFF
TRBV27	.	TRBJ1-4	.	TGTGCCAGCAGTCGGGGGGTAACGGACGAAAAACTGTTTTTT	CASSRGVTDEKLFF
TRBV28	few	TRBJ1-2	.	TGTGCCAGCACTCGCCGAACACTCACAGGGATATCATATGGCTACACCTTC	CASTRRTLTGISYGYTF
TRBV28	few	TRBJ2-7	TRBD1	TGTGCCAGCAGTTTATCGGGACAGGGGTCCTACGAGCAGTACTTC	CASSLSGQGSYEQYF
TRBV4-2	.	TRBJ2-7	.	TGTGCCAGCAGCCAAGGAAGCAGGAGAGCCGACGAGCAGTACTTC	CASSQGSRRADEQYF
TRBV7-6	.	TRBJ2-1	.	TGTGCCAGCAGCTTAGTGGGGGGCTCCTACAATGAGCAGTTCTTC	CASSLVGGSYNEQFF
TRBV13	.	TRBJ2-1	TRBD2	TGTGCCAGCAGCCAGGCCCTGGGGAGCGGGAGTTACAATGAGCAGTTCTTC	CASSQALGSGSYNEQFF
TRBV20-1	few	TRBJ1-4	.	TGCAGTGCTAGAGACGAATTTGGATTAATAGGAAAACTGTTTTTT	CSARDEFGLIGKLFF
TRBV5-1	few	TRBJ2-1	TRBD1	TGCGCCAGCAGCTCAATAATACAGGGGAACAATGAGCAGTTCTTC	CASSSIIQGNNEQFF
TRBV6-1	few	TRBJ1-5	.	TGTGCCAGCAGTGAATCATGGGGGGGGGCGGTTCAGCCCCAGCATTTT	CASSESWGGAVQPQHF
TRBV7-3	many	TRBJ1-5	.	TGTGCCAGCAGCTTAGGGGCAGGACAGCCCCAGCATTTT	CASSLGAGQPQHF
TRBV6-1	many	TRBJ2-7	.	TGTGCCAGCAGGCCAGGGGAACACGAGCAGTACTTC	CASRPGEHEQYF
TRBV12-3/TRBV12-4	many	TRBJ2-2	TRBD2	TGTGCCAGCCCAAGGGAGGGATCCGGGGAGCTGTTTTTT	CASPREGSGELFF
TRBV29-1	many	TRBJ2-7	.	TGCAGCGCGATAGGGGGGCTAGCAGCCTACGAGCAGTACTTC	CSAIGGLAAYEQYF
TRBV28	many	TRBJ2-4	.	TGTGCCAGCAGTTTAGTGCGGGGGCTAGCCAAAAACATTCAGTACTTC	CASSLVRGLAKNIQYF